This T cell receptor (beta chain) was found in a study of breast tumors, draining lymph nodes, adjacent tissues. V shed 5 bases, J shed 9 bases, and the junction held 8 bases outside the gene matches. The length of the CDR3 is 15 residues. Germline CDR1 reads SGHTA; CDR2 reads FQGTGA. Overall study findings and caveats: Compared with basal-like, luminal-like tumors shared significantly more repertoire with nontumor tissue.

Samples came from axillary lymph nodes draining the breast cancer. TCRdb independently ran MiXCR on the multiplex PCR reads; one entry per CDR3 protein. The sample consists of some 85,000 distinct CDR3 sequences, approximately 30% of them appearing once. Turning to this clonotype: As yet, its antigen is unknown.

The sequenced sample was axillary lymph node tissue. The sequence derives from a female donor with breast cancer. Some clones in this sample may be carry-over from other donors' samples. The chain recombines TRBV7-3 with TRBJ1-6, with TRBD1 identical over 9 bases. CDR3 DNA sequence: TGTGCCAGCAGCCGGACAGGGGCAGATGGTTCACCCCTCCACTTT. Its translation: CASSRTGADGSPLHF.